This TCR beta chain emerged from a study of cytomegalovirus exposure and HLA in healthy donors. PCR used 60 Vbeta primers and 13 Jbeta primers. Measured with immunoSEQ multiplex PCR; TCRdb has only the in-frame clones, and not every one. This sample has about 120,000 clones; roughly two thirds occur once, and the top ten carry about 8.3%. The CDR3 contains 20 residues. V shed 1 base and J 0 bases; nucleotides not matched to a gene: 15. Germline V gene lookup returns CDR1 MGHRA and CDR2 YSYEKL. The sequencing sample was made of PBMCs. The TCR comes from a young man in good health and CMV-seropositive. The V call is TRBV4-1, the J call TRBJ2-4; TRBD2 agrees at 7 bases. In DNA, the CDR3 is TGCGCCAGCAGCCAAGGGACGGGGGGAATGAAAAATCTAGCCAAAAACATTCAGTACTTC. It codes for CASSQGTGGMKNLAKNIQYF.